One and the same sample provided the 9 T cell receptor beta chains below, sequenced in a study of OX40 agonist ivuxolimab in advanced cancers. Profiled with immunoSEQ multiplex PCR; TCRdb holds only in-frame clones, not every one. The data hold tens of thousands of clones, with about nine tenths observed a single time. Sequenced here: CD4+ or CD8+ T cells sorted from blood, sampled in a trial of the OX40 agonist ivuxolimab. These receptors came from an adult with an advanced solid tumor such as melanoma, head and neck, liver or kidney cancer.

With regard to this clone: Other nucleotide sequences in the sample specify the same CDR3. This rearrangement joins TRBV27 to TRBJ2-1, with D perhaps TRBD2 (6 bases). The germline V gene has CDR1 MNHEY and CDR2 SMNVEV (reference sequence). This CDR3 region has 12 residues. V lost 3 bases, J lost 7 bases, and 7 bases lay in between. The CDR3: CASSLAGNEQFF. The CDR3 DNA sequence: TGTGCCAGCAGTTTGGCGGGGAATGAGCAGTTCTTC.

The J gene is TRBJ2-3, the V gene TRBV7-6; 8 bases line up with TRBD2. This CDR3 has 15 residues. V trimming: 3 bases; J trimming: 1 base; junction bases outside the gene matches: 3. The germline V gene has CDR1 SGHVS and CDR2 FNYEAQ. The CDR3 spells CASSLATSGTDTQYF. CDR3 DNA sequence: TGTGCCAGCAGCTTGGCGACTAGCGGCACAGATACGCAGTATTTT.

In regard to this clone: One end of the junction does not line up with germline, which may come from a read error. The chain has TRBV5-7 and TRBJ1-1; 7 nucleotides line up with TRBD1. TRBV5-7 is classed as an ORF, of uncertain function. The CDR3 extends over 11 amino acids. The CDR3 DNA reads as TGTGCCAGCAGCTTGTGGGCAGGGGGTCCCTTT. Encoded protein: CASSLWAGGPF.

This sequence joins TRBV2 and TRBJ2-3; D remains unclear. Germline CDR1 reads SNHLY; CDR2 reads FYNNEI. The CDR3 consists of 13 residues. With 5 bases removed from V and 4 bases from J, the gap between germline ends came to 10 bases. CDR3 nucleotide sequence: TGTGCCAGCAGTAAGGGTTGGTCAGATACGCAGTATTTT. Its protein is CASSKGWSDTQYF.

V and J are TRBV5-1 and TRBJ2-4; 12 nucleotides agree with TRBD1. The V gene's germline CDR1 is SGHRS and CDR2 YFSETQ. Germline trimming cut 0 bases from V and 2 bases from J; bases unmatched to any gene: 15. This CDR3 has 21 amino acids. The CDR3 region has the DNA TGCGCCAGCAGCTTGGCCGTTGGGACAGGGGGCGTCCGCGCATCCAAAAACATTCAGTACTTC. Translated, it gives CASSLAVGTGGVRASKNIQYF.

The chain has TRBV9 and TRBJ2-3; perhaps D is TRBD1 or TRBD2 (7 bases each). This CDR3 comprises 17 residues. Looked up from germline, CDR1 is SGDLS and CDR2 is YYNGEE. The germline V and J ends were trimmed by 3 bases and 6 bases, with 23 bases remaining between them. CDR3 protein: CASSDQKQGRGGDTQYF. The CDR3 region has the DNA TGTGCCAGCAGCGACCAGAAACAGGGGCGGGGAGGGGATACGCAGTATTTT.

The rearrangement links TRBV12-5 to TRBJ2-5; TRBD1 matches at 9 bases. CDR1 is LGHNT, CDR2 FRNRAP, per germline. Trimming removed 0 bases from V and 5 bases from J; junction bases left unmatched: 7. The CDR3 has 16 residues. This CDR3 reads CASGLVLGQGIETQYF. The CDR3 bases are TGTGCTAGTGGTTTGGTACTAGGACAGGGGATTGAGACCCAGTACTTC.

Here the CDR3 DNA reads TGTGCCAGCAGCTTAGTCCCTAGCGGAGGCTACGAGCAGTACTTC. Amino acid sequence: CASSLVPSGGYEQYF. The chain employs TRBV7-8 and TRBJ2-7; 7 bases align to TRBD2. The CDR3 sequence is 15 residues long. CDR1 is SGHVS and CDR2 is FQNEAQ in the germline V gene. With 1 base clipped from V and 3 bases from J, the junction kept 6 bases outside the gene matches.

This rearrangement joins TRBV5-1 to TRBJ2-5; the D gene is possibly TRBD2 (6 bases). The J call may be in error: the DNA end matches TRBJ2-7 better. The CDR3 loop spans 14 amino acids. CDR1 SGHRS and CDR2 YFSETQ come from the germline V gene. This chain's CDR3 is CASSSTGSFYEQYF. In DNA, the CDR3 is TGCGCCAGCAGCTCTACCGGGAGTTTCTACGAGCAGTACTTC.